This entry lists 23 T cell receptor beta chains sequenced from one sample in a study of cytomegalovirus exposure and HLA in healthy donors. The PCR employed 60 Vbeta primers together with 13 Jbeta primers. Libraries were prepared by immunoSEQ multiplex PCR; TCRdb keeps only in-frame clonotypes and omits some of them. The sample contains about 90,000 clones, over 60% of which appear only once. Sequencing input: PBMCs. The receptors were gathered from a woman in her 40s in good health and CMV-seropositive.

This clone was counted a few times. This rearrangement joins TRBV5-4 to TRBJ1-2; maybe TRBD1 (6 bases). The CDR3 length is 14 residues. The ends were cut back, 0 bases at V and 1 base at J, with 7 bases in the middle. Looked up from germline, CDR1 is SGHNT and CDR2 is YYREEE (reference sequence). CDR3 in amino acids: CASSLGTVNYGYTF. DNA of the CDR3: TGTGCCAGCAGCTTGGGGACAGTTAACTATGGCTACACCTTC.

The chain has TRBV19 and TRBJ2-2; the match to TRBD2 covers 9 bases. V gave up 7 bases and J gave up 6 bases; unmatched junction bases: 6. Germline CDR1 is LNHDA and CDR2 is SQIVND (reference sequence). The CDR3 totals 14 residues. DNA for the CDR3: TGTGCCAGTACCTTAGCGGGAGTCGCCGGGGAGCTGTTTTTT. This codes for CASTLAGVAGELFF.

The chain couples TRBV27 to TRBJ1-4, with D possibly matching TRBD1 (6 bases). Germline V CDR1 and CDR2: MNHEY, SMNVEV (reference sequence). V dropped 0 bases and J dropped 0 bases, with 11 bases sitting between them. The CDR3 covers 17 residues. The CDR3 nucleotides read TGTGCCAGCAGTTTATCGACGTGGACAGCAACTAATGAAAAACTGTTTTTT. It codes for CASSLSTWTATNEKLFF.

This clone was seen a single time. The chain combines TRBV28 with TRBJ2-5; no definite D call. The CDR3 is 14 residues long. Germline-derived CDR1 and CDR2 are MDHEN and SYDVKM. Between the trimmed V and J ends, which lost 6 bases and 2 bases, there was a span of 13 bases. For the CDR3, the DNA is TGTGCCAGCAGCCCGCCTGAGATTCAAGAGACCCAGTACTTC. Residues: CASSPPEIQETQYF.

The sample holds one count of this clone. The chain links TRBV11-2 to TRBJ2-2, with 8 bases that match TRBD2. The V and J ends lost 5 bases and 4 bases, in that order; junction bases with no gene match: 6. Germline assignment: CDR1 SGHAT and CDR2 FQNNGV. This CDR3 has 15 residues. For the CDR3, the DNA is TGTGCCAGCAGCCGCACCGGGGGGGTCACCGGGGAGCTGTTTTTT. Translation: CASSRTGGVTGELFF. The full variable domain, completed using reference TRBV11-2 and TRBJ2-2, is EAGVAQSPRYKIIEKRQSVAFWCNPISGHATLYWYQQILGQGPKLLIQFQNNGVVDDSQLPKDRFSAERLKGVDSTLKIQPAKLEDSAVYLCASSRTGGVTGELFFGEGSRLTVL.

This chain links TRBV28 with TRBJ1-2; TRBD1 agrees at 12 bases. The V gene's germline CDR1 is MDHEN and CDR2 SYDVKM. V shed 5 bases, J shed 0 bases, and the junction held 7 bases outside the gene matches. The CDR3 runs to 17 residues. The CDR3 is CASSLAGTGGSNYGYTF. CDR3 DNA sequence: TGTGCCAGCAGTCTCGCCGGGACAGGGGGCTCTAACTATGGCTACACCTTC.

The chain combines TRBV4-3 with TRBJ2-3; maybe TRBD2 (6 bases). The CDR3 totals 15 residues. Germline CDR1 and CDR2: LGHNA and YSLEER. V was shortened by 0 bases and J by 2 bases, with 9 bases between the two germline ends. This chain's CDR3 is CASSQEGRDTDTQYF. The CDR3 nucleotides are TGCGCCAGCAGCCAAGAGGGGCGGGACACAGATACGCAGTATTTT.

The V call is TRBV7-8, the J call TRBJ2-7; D may be TRBD2 (6 bases). V lost 1 base to trimming and J lost 0 bases, with 10 bases between them. The CDR3 sequence is 15 residues long. Germline V gene data show CDR1 as SGHVS and CDR2 as FQNEAQ. CDR3 sequence (DNA): TGTGCCAGCAGCTTAGGGGACTTGGTCTCCTACGAGCAGTACTTC. Encoded protein: CASSLGDLVSYEQYF.

V and J are TRBV11-3 and TRBJ2-1, with D possibly being TRBD2 (6 bases). Germline CDR1 reads SGHNT; CDR2 reads YENEEA. The V end was cut by 3 bases, the J end by 12 bases, with 18 bases between. CDR3 length: 14 amino acids. The CDR3 DNA follows: TGTGCCAGCAGCTTCTCTCCGGGACTCGGGGGGCAGTTCTTC. Its protein is CASSFSPGLGGQFF.

The chain uses TRBV5-8 and TRBJ2-3; 7 bases line up with TRBD2. V shed 0 bases and J 5 bases; nucleotides not matched to a gene: 9. This CDR3 contains 16 residues. In germline, CDR1 is SGHTS, CDR2 YDEGEE. The DNA of the CDR3 is TGTGCCAGCAGCTTGGCTCTAGCAGCGGGGCAAGATACGCAGTATTTT. Its translation: CASSLALAAGQDTQYF.

The genes are TRBV5-4 and TRBJ2-7; 10 bases fit TRBD2. J was trimmed by 4 bases and V by 1 base; bases with no gene match: 5. This CDR3 has 15 residues. Germline CDR1 and CDR2: SGHNT and YYREEE (reference sequence). The chain's CDR3 is CASSLSSGSRYEQYF. The CDR3 nucleotides read TGTGCCAGCAGCTTGTCTAGCGGGAGTAGGTACGAGCAGTACTTC. Full variable domain (remainder filled in from reference TRBV5-4 and TRBJ2-7): ETGVTQSPTHLIKTRGQQVTLRCSSQSGHNTVSWYQQALGQGPQFIFQYYREEENGRGNFPPRFSGLQFPNYSSELNVNALELDDSALYLCASSLSSGSRYEQYFGPGTRLTVT.

V gene TRBV11-3 combines with J gene TRBJ2-2; no clear D. Germline assignment: CDR1 SGHNT and CDR2 YENEEA. Trimming took off 4 bases at V and 0 bases at J, with 6 bases between the two ends. This CDR3 contains 14 residues. Written as DNA, the CDR3 is TGTGCCAGCAGCTCCGTAACGAACACCGGGGAGCTGTTTTTT. As protein: CASSSVTNTGELFF.

The rearrangement uses TRBV9 and TRBJ1-1; 8 bases agree with TRBD1. Germline V gene data show CDR1 as SGDLS and CDR2 as YYNGEE. J was trimmed by 4 bases and V by 0 bases; bases with no gene match: 5. This CDR3 contains 15 residues. CDR3 bases: TGTGCCAGCAGCGTAGTGGGCAGGGGGCTCACTGAAGCTTTCTTT. It specifies CASSVVGRGLTEAFF.

This chain links TRBV23-1 with TRBJ2-7, with 7 bases that match TRBD2. TRBV23-1 falls under the ORF class, with uncertain function. The CDR3 loop spans 14 amino acids. The V segment lost 4 bases and the J segment 4 bases; nucleotides outside the gene matches: 7. CDR3 sequence reads: CASSLSGKLYEQYF. CDR3 in DNA: TGCGCCAGCAGTCTCAGCGGGAAGCTATACGAGCAGTACTTC.

The CDR3 sequence is CAVSPTPPDEQFF. DNA of the CDR3: TGTGCCGTATCACCTACCCCCCCTGATGAGCAGTTCTTC. V usage is TRBV10-3 and J usage is TRBJ2-1; D is unresolved. V lost 11 bases and J 8 bases, leaving 19 bases between the germline ends. Germline lookup yields CDR1 ENHRY and CDR2 SYGVKD. There are 13 residues in the CDR3.

The genes are TRBV11-3 and TRBJ2-5; a weak D match, TRBD2 (7 bases). The V and J ends lost 4 bases and 4 bases respectively, with 16 bases between them. CDR3 length: 15 residues. Germline assignment: CDR1 SGHNT and CDR2 YENEEA. The CDR3 spells CASSWEGGIGETQYF. The CDR3, as DNA: TGTGCCAGCAGCTGGGAGGGGGGGATCGGAGAGACCCAGTACTTC.

Only a few counts were recorded for this clone. The chain joins TRBV6-8 to TRBJ2-7, with 7 bases that match TRBD1. CDR1 and CDR2 (germline): MNHGY, SAAAGT. V lost 6 bases, J lost 2 bases, and 10 bases stayed unmatched. The CDR3 contains 15 residues. CDR3 in DNA: TGTGCCAGCAGCAAAGGGGGCCCTCGACCCTACGAGCAGTACTTC. Amino acid sequence: CASSKGGPRPYEQYF.

The chain carries TRBV7-2 and TRBJ2-7; 7 bases match TRBD2. Germline V gives CDR1 SGHTA, CDR2 FQGNSA. The CDR3 consists of 15 residues. J gave up 4 bases and V 1 base, and 7 bases lay outside the gene matches. The CDR3 nucleotides read TGTGCCAGCAGCTTAGTGTGGCTAGCGGAGTACGAGCAGTACTTC. It encodes CASSLVWLAEYEQYF.

This clone was counted a single time. V and J are TRBV30 and TRBJ1-3; D is unclear. The CDR3 runs to 13 residues. Germline lookup yields CDR1 GTSNPN and CDR2 SVGIG (reference sequence). The V gene lost 5 bases and the J gene lost 9 bases, with 17 bases spanning the gap. The CDR3 DNA sequence: TGTGCCTGGGAATCGGGAGGGATGAGCACCATATATTTT. This encodes CAWESGGMSTIYF.

This clone was seen a handful of times. J is TRBJ2-1 and V is TRBV5-8, with 10 nucleotides matching TRBD1. This CDR3 is 15 amino acids long. The germline V gene encodes CDR1 SGHTS and CDR2 YDEGEE. Unmatched junction bases numbered 7, after V lost 6 bases and J lost 4 bases. Here the CDR3 DNA reads TGTGCCAGCACCAAAATGGGACAGGGGTACAATGAGCAGTTCTTC. This codes for CASTKMGQGYNEQFF.

The chain has TRBV7-9 and TRBJ2-5; 9 nucleotides line up with TRBD1. CDR1 SEHNR and CDR2 FQNEAQ come from the germline V gene (reference sequence). Germline trimming cut 5 bases from V and 4 bases from J; bases unmatched to any gene: 8. The CDR3 is 15 amino acids. In DNA, the CDR3 is TGTGCCAGCAGCCAGGGACAGGGAGACGTAGAGACCCAGTACTTC. Protein: CASSQGQGDVETQYF.

This sequence joins TRBV11-3 and TRBJ2-5, with TRBD1 as a possible D gene (7 bases). Germline V gives CDR1 SGHNT, CDR2 YENEEA. The CDR3 runs to 13 residues. Between the trimmed V and J ends, which lost 2 bases and 4 bases, there was a span of 8 bases. This CDR3 is CASSLQGGETQYF. CDR3 coding DNA: TGTGCCAGCAGCTTACAGGGGGGAGAGACCCAGTACTTC.

J is TRBJ1-2 and V is TRBV28; tentatively, D is TRBD1 (6 bases). Per germline, CDR1 MDHEN and CDR2 SYDVKM. The V end was cut by 6 bases, the J end by 5 bases, with 7 bases between. The CDR3 consists of 11 residues. CDR3 residues: CASRTGYGYTF. The CDR3 region has the DNA TGTGCCAGCAGAACAGGGTATGGCTACACCTTC.